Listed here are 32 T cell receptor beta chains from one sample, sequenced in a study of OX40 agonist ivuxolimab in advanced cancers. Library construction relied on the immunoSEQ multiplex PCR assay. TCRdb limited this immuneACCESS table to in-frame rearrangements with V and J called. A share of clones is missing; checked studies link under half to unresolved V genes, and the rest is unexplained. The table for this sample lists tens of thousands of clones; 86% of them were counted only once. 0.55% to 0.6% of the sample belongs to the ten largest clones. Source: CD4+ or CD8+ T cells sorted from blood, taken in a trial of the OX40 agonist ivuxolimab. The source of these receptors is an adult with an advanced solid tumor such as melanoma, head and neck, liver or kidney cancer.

The CDR3 DNA follows: TGTGCCAGCAGCGGGACTAGCGGGAGTGGCACCGGGGAGCTGTTTTTT. Its translation is CASSGTSGSGTGELFF. The gene calls are TRBV7-2 and TRBJ2-2; 14 bases are shared with TRBD2. V lost 5 bases to trimming and J lost 4 bases; unmatched junction nucleotides: 3. CDR1 and CDR2 (germline): SGHTA, FQGNSA. The CDR3 consists of 16 residues.

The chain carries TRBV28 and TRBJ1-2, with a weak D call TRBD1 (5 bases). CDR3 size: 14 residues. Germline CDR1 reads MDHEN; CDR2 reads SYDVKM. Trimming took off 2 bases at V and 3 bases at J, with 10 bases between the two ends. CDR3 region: CASSLQGGYYGYTF. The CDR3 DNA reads TGTGCCAGCAGTTTACAGGGCGGGTACTATGGCTACACCTTC.

CDR3 DNA: TGTGCCAGCAGCCTAGAGCGGAGATCCTACAATGAGCAGTTCTTC. Translation: CASSLERRSYNEQFF. The chain has TRBV7-2 and TRBJ2-1, with D possibly TRBD2 on 5 matching bases. V lost 5 bases and J lost 1, with 12 bases in between. CDR1 and CDR2 (germline): SGHTA, FQGNSA. The CDR3 is 15 residues long.

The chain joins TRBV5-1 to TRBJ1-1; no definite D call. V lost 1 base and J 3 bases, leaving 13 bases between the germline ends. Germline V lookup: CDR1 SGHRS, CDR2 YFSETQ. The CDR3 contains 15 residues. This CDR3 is CASSLSIQLDTEAFF. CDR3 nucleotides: TGCGCCAGCAGCTTGTCGATACAGCTTGACACTGAAGCTTTCTTT.

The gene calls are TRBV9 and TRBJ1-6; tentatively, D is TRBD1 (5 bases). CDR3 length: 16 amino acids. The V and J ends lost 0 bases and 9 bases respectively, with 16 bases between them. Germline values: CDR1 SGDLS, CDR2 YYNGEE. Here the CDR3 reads CASSVDPGPGGSPLHF. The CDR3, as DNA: TGTGCCAGCAGCGTAGATCCAGGGCCCGGGGGTTCACCCCTCCACTTT.

The CDR3 DNA reads TGTGCCAGCAGCTCGACTAGCGGGAGTATCTACAATGAGCAGTTCTTC. Translated, it gives CASSSTSGSIYNEQFF. The chain combines TRBV7-2 with TRBJ2-1, with TRBD2 identical over 12 bases. Germline-derived CDR1 and CDR2 are SGHTA and FQGNSA. This CDR3 spans 16 amino acids. V gave up 4 bases and J gave up 3 bases; unmatched junction bases: 4.

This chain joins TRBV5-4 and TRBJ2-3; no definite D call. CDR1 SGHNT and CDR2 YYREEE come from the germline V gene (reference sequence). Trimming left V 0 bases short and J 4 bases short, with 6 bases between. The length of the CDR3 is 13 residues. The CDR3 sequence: CASSLDAPDTQYF. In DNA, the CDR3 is TGTGCCAGCAGCTTGGACGCTCCAGATACGCAGTATTTT.

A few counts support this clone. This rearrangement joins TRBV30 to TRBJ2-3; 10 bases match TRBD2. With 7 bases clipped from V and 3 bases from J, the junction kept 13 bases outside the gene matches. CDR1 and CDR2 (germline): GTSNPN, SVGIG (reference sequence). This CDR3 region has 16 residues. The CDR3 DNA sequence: TGTGCCTCCGCCCACGTTAGCGGGGGGTTGACAGATACGCAGTATTTT. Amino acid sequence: CASAHVSGGLTDTQYF.

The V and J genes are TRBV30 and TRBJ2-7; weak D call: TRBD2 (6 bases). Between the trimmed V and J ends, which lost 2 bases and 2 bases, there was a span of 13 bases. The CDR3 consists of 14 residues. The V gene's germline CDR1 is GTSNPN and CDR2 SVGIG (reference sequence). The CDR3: CAWSRGGTTYEQYF. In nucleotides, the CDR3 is TGTGCCTGGAGTCGGGGCGGGACCACCTACGAGCAGTACTTC.

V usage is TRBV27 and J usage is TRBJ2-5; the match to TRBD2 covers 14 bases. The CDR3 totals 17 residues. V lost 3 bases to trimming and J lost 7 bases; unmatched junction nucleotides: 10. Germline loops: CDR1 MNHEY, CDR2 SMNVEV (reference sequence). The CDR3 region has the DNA TGTGCCAGCAGTTTCTGGGGGACTAGCGGGGGCCCGGGGACCCAGTACTTC. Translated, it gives CASSFWGTSGGPGTQYF.

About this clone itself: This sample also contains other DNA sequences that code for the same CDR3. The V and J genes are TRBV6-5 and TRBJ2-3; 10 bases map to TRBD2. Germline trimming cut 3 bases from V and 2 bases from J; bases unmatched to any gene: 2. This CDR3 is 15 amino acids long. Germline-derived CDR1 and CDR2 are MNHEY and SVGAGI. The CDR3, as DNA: TGTGCCAGCAGTTATGGGACTAGCGACACAGATACGCAGTATTTT. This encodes CASSYGTSDTDTQYF.

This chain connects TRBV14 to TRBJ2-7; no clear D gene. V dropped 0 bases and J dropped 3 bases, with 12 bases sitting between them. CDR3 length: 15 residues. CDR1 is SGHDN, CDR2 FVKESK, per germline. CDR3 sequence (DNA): TGTGCCAGCAGCCAAGAGGGCCCATGGGGCTACGAGCAGTACTTC. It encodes CASSQEGPWGYEQYF.

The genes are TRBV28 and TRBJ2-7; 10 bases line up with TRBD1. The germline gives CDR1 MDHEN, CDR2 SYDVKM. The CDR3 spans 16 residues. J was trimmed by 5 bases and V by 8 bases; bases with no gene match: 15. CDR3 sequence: CASASGAGQGFHEQYF. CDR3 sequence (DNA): TGTGCCAGCGCCTCAGGGGCGGGACAGGGGTTCCACGAGCAGTACTTC.

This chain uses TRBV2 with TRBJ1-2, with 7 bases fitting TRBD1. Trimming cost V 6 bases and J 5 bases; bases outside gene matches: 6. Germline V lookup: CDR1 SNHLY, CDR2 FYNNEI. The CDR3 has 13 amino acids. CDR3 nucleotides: TGTGCCAGCAGCGCATCGACAGGGTATGGCTACACCTTC. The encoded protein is CASSASTGYGYTF.

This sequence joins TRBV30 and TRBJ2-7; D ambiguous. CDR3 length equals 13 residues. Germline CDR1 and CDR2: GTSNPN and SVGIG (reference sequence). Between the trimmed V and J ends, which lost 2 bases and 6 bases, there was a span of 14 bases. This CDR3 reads CAWSRALWGEQYF. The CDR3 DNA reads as TGTGCCTGGAGTCGAGCCCTTTGGGGCGAGCAGTACTTC.

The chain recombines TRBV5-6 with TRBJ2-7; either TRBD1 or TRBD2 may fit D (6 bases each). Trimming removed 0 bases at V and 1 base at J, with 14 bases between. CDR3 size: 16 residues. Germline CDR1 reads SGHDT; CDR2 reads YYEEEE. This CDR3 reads CASSLVRGGRSYEQYF. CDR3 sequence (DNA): TGTGCCAGCAGCTTGGTACGTGGGGGGCGATCCTACGAGCAGTACTTC.

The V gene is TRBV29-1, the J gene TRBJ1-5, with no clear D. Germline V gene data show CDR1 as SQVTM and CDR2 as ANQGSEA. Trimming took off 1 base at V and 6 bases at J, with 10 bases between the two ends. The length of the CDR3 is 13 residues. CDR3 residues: CSVEASVGQPQHF. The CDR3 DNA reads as TGCAGCGTTGAAGCCTCGGTGGGTCAGCCCCAGCATTTT.

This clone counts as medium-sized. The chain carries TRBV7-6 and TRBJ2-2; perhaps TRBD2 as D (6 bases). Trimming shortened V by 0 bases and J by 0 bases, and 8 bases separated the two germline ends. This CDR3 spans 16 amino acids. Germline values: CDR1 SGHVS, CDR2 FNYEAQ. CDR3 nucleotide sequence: TGTGCCAGCAGCTTAGCGACGGGGGCGAACACCGGGGAGCTGTTTTTT. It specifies CASSLATGANTGELFF.

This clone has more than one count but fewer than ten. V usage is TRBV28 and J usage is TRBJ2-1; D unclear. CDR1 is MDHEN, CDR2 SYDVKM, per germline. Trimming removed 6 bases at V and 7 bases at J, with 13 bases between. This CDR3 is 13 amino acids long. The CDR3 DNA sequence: TGTGCCAGCAGGTTGGCAGGCTCGAATGAGCAGTTCTTC. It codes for CASRLAGSNEQFF.

The CDR3 loop is CASSPRTGRGEKLFF. The CDR3, as DNA: TGTGCCAGCAGCCCTCGGACAGGGAGGGGTGAAAAACTGTTTTTT. The chain employs TRBV7-2 and TRBJ1-4, with 8 bases fitting TRBD1. The length of the CDR3 is 15 residues. Germline lookup yields CDR1 SGHTA and CDR2 FQGNSA. The J segment lost 7 bases and the V segment lost 5 bases, leaving 9 bases of the junction unmatched.

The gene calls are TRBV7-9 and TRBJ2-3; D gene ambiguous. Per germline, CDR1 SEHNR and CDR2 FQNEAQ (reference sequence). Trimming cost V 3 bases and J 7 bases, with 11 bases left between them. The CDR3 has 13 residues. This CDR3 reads CASSFSDGNTQYF. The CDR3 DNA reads TGTGCCAGCAGCTTCAGCGACGGCAATACGCAGTATTTT.

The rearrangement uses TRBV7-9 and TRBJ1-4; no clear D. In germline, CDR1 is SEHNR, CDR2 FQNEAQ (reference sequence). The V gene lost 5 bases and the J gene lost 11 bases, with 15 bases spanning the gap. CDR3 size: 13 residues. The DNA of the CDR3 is TGTGCCAGCAGCCGAAACCAAGACACTAAACTGTTTTTT. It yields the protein CASSRNQDTKLFF.

CDR3: CATQREGTTGNTIYF. The CDR3 DNA reads TGTGCAACACAGAGGGAGGGGACGACTGGAAACACCATATATTTT. The chain employs TRBV19 and TRBJ1-3, with a possible D match to TRBD1 (5 bases). Germline V gives CDR1 LNHDA, CDR2 SQIVND (reference sequence). The CDR3 spans 15 residues.

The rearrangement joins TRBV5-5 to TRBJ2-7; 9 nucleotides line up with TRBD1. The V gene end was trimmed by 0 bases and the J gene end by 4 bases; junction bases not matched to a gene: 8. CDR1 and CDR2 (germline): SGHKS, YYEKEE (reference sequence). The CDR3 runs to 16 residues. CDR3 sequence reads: CASSLGGTGLGYEQYF. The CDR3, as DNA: TGTGCCAGCAGCTTGGGTGGGACAGGGCTCGGGTACGAGCAGTACTTC.

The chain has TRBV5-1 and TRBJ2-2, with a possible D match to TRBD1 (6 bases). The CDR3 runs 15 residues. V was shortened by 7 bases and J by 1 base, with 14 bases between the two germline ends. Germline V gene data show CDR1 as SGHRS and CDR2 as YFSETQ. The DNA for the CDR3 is TGCGCCAGCTCCCGGACAGCTTTGAACACCGGGGAGCTGTTTTTT. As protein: CASSRTALNTGELFF.

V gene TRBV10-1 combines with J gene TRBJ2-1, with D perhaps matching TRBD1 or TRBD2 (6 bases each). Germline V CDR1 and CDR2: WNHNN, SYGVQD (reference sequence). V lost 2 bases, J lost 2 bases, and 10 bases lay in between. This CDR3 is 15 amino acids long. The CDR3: CASSEEGGAYNEQFF. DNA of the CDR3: TGCGCCAGCAGTGAGGAGGGGGGAGCCTACAATGAGCAGTTCTTC.

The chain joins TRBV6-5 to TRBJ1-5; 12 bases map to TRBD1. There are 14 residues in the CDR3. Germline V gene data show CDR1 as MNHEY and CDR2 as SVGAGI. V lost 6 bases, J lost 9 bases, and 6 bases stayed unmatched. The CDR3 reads CASSPGQGAPPQHF. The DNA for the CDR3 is TGTGCCAGCAGCCCGGGACAGGGGGCTCCGCCCCAGCATTTT.

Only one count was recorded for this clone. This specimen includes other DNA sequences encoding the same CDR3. The CDR3 sequence: CASSEGGRGRQGVAEAFF. The CDR3, as DNA: TGTGCCAGCAGTGAAGGGGGGCGGGGACGACAGGGGGTGGCTGAAGCTTTCTTT. The chain carries TRBV2 and TRBJ1-1, with 9 positions matching TRBD1. The CDR3 is 18 amino acids. CDR1 and CDR2 from the germline V gene are SNHLY and FYNNEI. The J segment lost 6 bases and the V segment lost 1 base, leaving 15 bases of the junction unmatched.

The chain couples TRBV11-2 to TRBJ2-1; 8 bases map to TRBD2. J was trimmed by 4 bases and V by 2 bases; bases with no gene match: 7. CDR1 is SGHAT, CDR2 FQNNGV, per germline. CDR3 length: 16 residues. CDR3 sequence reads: CASSLSGGRRYNEQFF. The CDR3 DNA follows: TGTGCCAGCAGCTTATCCGGCGGGAGGCGATACAATGAGCAGTTCTTC.

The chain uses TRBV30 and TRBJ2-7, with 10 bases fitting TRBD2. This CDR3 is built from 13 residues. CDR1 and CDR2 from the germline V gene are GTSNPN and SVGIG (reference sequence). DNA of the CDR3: TGTGCGTATTCTCTAGCGGGGGTGTACGAGCAGTACTTC. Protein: CAYSLAGVYEQYF.

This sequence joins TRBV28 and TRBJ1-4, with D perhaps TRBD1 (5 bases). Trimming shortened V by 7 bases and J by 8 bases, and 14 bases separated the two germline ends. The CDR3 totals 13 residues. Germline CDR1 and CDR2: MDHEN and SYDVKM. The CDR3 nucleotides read TGTGCCAGCACCCTCATGGGGGGGGAAAAACTGTTTTTT. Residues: CASTLMGGEKLFF.

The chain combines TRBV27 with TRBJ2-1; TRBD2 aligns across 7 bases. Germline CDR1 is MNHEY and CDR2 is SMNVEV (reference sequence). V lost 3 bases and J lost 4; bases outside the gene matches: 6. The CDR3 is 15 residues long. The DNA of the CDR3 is TGTGCCAGCAGTTTGAATAGCGGGTTTTACAATGAGCAGTTCTTC. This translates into CASSLNSGFYNEQFF.